This T cell receptor beta chain was sequenced for a study of shared clonotypes between healthy human individuals. Study-level information: There were three CD4 naive, three CD4 memory, two CD8 naive and one CD8 memory plates per donor.

Measured with immunoSEQ multiplex PCR; TCRdb has only the in-frame clones, and not every one. Of approximately 700,000 clones in the sample, more than 70% were seen once. Trimming shortened V by 9 bases and J by 3 bases, and 9 bases separated the two germline ends. Germline V gene sequence: CDR1 MNHEY, CDR2 SMNVEV (reference sequence). The CDR3 totals 11 residues. Sequencing used memory CD4+ T cells sorted from blood. Subset described: CD45RA-negative fraction. V is TRBV27 and J is TRBJ2-7; D gene unclear. The sequence was collected from a woman in her 30s in good health. The CDR3 DNA follows: TGTGCCAGTGCAGACAACTACGAGCAGTACTTC. It is translated as CASADNYEQYF.